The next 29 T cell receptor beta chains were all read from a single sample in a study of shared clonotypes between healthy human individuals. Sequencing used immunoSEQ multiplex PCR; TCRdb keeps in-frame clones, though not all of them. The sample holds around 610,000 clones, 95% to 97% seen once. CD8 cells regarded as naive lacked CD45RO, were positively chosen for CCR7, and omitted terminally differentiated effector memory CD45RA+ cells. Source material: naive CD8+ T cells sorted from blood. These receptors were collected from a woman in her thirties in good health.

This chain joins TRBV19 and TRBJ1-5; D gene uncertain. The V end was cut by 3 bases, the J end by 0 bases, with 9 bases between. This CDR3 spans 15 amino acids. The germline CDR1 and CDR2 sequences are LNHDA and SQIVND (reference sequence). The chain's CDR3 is CASSIIANSNQPQHF. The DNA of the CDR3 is TGTGCCAGTAGTATTATCGCAAATAGCAATCAGCCCCAGCATTTT.

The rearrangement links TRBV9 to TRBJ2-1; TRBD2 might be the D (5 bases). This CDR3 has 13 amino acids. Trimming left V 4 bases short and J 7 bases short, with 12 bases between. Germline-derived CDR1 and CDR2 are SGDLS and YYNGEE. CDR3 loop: CASSSGKRNEQFF. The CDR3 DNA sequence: TGTGCCAGCAGCTCGGGAAAACGTAATGAGCAGTTCTTC.

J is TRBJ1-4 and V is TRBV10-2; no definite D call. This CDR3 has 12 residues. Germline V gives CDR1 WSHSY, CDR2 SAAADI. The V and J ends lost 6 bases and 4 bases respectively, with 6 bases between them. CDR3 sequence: CASRQHNEKLFF. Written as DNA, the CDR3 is TGCGCCAGCAGACAGCATAATGAAAAACTGTTTTTT.

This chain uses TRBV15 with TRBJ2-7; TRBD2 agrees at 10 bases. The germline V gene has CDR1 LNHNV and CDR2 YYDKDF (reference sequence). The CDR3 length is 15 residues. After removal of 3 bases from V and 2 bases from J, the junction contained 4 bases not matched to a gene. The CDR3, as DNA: TGTGCCACCAGCAGCGGGCTAGCGGGAGCCTACGAGCAGTACTTC. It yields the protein CATSSGLAGAYEQYF. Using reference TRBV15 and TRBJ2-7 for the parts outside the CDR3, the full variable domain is DAMVIQNPRYQVTQFGKPVTLSCSQTLNHNVMYWYQQKSSQAPKLLFHYYDKDFNNEADTPDNFQSRRPNTSFCFLDIRSPGLGDTAMYLCATSSGLAGAYEQYFGPGTRLTVT.

CDR3 protein: CASSPYAGSMTYEQYF. CDR3 sequence (DNA): TGTGCCAGCAGTCCTTATGCGGGGAGTATGACCTACGAGCAGTACTTC. This chain uses TRBV27 with TRBJ2-7; tentative D call: TRBD2 (6 bases). CDR1 is MNHEY and CDR2 is SMNVEV in the germline V gene (reference sequence). The CDR3 sequence is 16 residues long. The V and J ends lost 5 bases and 2 bases respectively, with 19 bases between them.

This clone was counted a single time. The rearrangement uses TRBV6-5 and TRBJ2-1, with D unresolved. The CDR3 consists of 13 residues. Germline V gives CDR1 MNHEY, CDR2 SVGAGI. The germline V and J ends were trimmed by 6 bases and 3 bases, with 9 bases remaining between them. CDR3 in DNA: TGTGCCAGCAGCTCCGGGTTCTACAATGAGCAGTTCTTC. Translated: CASSSGFYNEQFF.

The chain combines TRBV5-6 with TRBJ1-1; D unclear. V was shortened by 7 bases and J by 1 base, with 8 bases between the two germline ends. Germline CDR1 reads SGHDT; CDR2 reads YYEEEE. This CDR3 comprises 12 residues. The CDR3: CASHLGNTEAFF. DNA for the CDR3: TGTGCCAGCCACCTTGGGAACACTGAAGCTTTCTTT.

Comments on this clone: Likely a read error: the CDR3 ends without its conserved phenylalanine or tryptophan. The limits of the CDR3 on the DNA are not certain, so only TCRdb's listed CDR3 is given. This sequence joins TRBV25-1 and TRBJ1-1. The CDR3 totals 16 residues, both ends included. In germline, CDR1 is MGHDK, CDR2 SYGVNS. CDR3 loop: CASSLDGTPLTSLLGS.

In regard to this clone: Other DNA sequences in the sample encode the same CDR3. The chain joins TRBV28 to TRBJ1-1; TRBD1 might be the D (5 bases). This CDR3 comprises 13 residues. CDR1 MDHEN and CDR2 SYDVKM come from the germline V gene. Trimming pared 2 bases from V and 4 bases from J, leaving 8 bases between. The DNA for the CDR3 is TGTGCCAGCAGTTTAGGTGGGACCACTGAAGCTTTCTTT. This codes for CASSLGGTTEAFF.

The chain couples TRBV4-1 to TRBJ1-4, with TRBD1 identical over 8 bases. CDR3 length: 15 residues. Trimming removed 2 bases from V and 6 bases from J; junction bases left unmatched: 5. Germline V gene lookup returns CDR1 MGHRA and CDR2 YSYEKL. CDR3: CASSQQDREDEKLFF. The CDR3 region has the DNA TGCGCCAGCAGCCAACAGGACAGGGAGGATGAAAAACTGTTTTTT.

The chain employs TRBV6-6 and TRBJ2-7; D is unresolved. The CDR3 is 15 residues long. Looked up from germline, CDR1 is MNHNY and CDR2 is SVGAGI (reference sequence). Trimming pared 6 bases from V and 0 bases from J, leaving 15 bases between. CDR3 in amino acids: CASRPFTAASYEQYF. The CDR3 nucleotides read TGTGCCAGCAGGCCCTTTACGGCGGCCTCCTACGAGCAGTACTTC.

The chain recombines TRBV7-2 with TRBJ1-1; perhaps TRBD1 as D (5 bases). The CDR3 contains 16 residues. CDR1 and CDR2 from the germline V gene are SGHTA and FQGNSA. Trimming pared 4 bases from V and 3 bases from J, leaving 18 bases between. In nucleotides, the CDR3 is TGTGCCAGCAGCTCACCTAGGGGTAGGTTGGACACTGAAGCTTTCTTT. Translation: CASSSPRGRLDTEAFF.

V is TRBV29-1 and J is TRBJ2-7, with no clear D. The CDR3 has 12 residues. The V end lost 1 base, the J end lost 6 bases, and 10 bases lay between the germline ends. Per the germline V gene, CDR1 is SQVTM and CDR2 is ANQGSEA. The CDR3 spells CSVEGAWGEQYF. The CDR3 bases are TGCAGCGTTGAAGGGGCGTGGGGCGAGCAGTACTTC.

The CDR3 sequence: CASSYPGEDDTQYF. The CDR3 DNA reads TGTGCCAGCAGTTACCCGGGAGAGGACGATACGCAGTATTTT. The V call is TRBV28, the J call TRBJ2-3; D is perhaps TRBD2 (6 bases). Germline V gene data show CDR1 as MDHEN and CDR2 as SYDVKM. The CDR3 runs 14 residues. V was clipped by 4 bases and J by 6 bases, with 14 bases between them.

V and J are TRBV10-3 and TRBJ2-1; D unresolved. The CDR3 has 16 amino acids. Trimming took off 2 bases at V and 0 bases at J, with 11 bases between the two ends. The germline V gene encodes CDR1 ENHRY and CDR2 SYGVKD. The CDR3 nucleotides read TGTGCCATCAGTGAGGTTAAGACCCGCTCCTACAATGAGCAGTTCTTC. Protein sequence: CAISEVKTRSYNEQFF.

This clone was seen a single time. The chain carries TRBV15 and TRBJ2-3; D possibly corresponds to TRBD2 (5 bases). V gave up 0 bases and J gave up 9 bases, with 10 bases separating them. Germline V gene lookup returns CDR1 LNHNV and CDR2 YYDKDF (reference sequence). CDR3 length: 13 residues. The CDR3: CATSRDQEVTQYF. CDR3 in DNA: TGTGCCACCAGCAGAGATCAGGAGGTGACGCAGTATTTT. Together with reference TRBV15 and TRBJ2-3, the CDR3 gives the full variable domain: DAMVIQNPRYQVTQFGKPVTLSCSQTLNHNVMYWYQQKSSQAPKLLFHYYDKDFNNEADTPDNFQSRRPNTSFCFLDIRSPGLGDTAMYLCATSRDQEVTQYFGPGTRLTVL.

CDR3 residues: CASSQITGAEAFF. CDR3 DNA sequence: TGTGCCAGCAGCCAAATTACAGGGGCTGAAGCTTTCTTT. The chain couples TRBV14 to TRBJ1-1; 7 bases agree with TRBD1. Germline V gene data show CDR1 as SGHDN and CDR2 as FVKESK. The CDR3 runs to 13 residues. J was trimmed by 6 bases and V by 2 bases; bases with no gene match: 3.

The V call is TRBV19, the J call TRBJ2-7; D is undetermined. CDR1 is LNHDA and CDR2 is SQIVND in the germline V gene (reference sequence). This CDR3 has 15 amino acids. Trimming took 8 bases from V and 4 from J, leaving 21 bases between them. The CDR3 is CASPETIHGTYEQYF. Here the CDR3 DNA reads TGTGCCAGTCCGGAAACCATACACGGAACTTACGAGCAGTACTTC.

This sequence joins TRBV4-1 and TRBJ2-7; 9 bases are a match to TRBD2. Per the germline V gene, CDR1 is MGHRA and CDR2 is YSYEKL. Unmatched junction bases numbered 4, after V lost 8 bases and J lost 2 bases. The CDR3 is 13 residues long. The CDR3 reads CASASGEPYEQYF. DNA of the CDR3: TGCGCCAGCGCTAGCGGGGAGCCCTACGAGCAGTACTTC.

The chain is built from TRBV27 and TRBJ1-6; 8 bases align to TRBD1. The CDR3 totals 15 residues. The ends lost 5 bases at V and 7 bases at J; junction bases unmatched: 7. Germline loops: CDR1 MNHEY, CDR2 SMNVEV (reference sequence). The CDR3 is CASSPDRGWNSPLHF. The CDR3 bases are TGTGCCAGCAGTCCCGACAGGGGATGGAATTCACCCCTCCACTTT.

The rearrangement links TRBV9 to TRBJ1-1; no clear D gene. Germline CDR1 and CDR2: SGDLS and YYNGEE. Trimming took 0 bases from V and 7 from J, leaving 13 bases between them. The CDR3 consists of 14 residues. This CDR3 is CASSVGPAGGEAFF. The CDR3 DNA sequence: TGTGCCAGCAGCGTAGGCCCCGCCGGAGGTGAAGCTTTCTTT.

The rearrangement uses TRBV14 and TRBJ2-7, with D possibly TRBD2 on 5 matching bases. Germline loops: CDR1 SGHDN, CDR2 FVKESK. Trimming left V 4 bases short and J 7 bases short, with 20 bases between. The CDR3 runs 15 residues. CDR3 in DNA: TGTGCCAGCAGCCCCCGGACTGATAGGAAATGGGAGCAGTACTTC. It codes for CASSPRTDRKWEQYF.

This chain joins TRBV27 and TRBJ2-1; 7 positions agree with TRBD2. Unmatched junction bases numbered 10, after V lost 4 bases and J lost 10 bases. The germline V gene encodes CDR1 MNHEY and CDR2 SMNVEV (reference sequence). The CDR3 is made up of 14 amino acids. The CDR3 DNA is TGTGCCAGCAGTTCCTCACTAGCGAGCATGGAGCAGTTCTTC. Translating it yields CASSSSLASMEQFF.

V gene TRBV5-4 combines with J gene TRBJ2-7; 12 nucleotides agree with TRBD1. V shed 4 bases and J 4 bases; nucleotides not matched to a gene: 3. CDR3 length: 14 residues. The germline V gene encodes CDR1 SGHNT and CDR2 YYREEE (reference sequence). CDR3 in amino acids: CASSRGQGAYEQYF. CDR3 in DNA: TGTGCCAGCAGCCGGGGACAGGGGGCATACGAGCAGTACTTC.

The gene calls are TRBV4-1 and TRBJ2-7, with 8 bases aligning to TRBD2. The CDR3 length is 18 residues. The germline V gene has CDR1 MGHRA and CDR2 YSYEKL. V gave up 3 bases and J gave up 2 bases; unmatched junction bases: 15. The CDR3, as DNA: TGCGCCAGCAGCCAGCGCCAGTCCGCGGGAGGCCTCACCTACGAGCAGTACTTC. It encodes CASSQRQSAGGLTYEQYF.

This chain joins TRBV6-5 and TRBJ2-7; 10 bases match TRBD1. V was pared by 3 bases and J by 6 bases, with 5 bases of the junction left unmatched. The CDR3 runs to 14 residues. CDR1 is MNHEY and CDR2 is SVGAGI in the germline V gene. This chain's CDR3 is CASSYSGTGVEQYF. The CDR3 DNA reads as TGTGCCAGCAGTTATTCCGGGACAGGGGTCGAGCAGTACTTC.

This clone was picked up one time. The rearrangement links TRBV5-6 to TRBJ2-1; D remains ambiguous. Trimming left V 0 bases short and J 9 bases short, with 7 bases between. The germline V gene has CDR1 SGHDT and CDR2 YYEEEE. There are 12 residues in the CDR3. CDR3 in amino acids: CASSLVPGEQFF. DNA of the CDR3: TGTGCCAGCAGCTTGGTCCCCGGTGAGCAGTTCTTC.

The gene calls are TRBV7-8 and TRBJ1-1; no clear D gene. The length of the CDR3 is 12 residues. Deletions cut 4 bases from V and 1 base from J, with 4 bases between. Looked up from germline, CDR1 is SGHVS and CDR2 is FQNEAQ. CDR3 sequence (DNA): TGTGCCAGCAGCTGGGCGAACACTGAAGCTTTCTTT. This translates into CASSWANTEAFF.

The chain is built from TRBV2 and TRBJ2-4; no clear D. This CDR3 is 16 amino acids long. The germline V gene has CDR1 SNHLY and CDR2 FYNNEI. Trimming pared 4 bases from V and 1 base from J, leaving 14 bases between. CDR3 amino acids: CASSGPGPRAKNIQYF. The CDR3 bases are TGTGCCAGCAGTGGCCCCGGTCCGAGGGCCAAAAACATTCAGTACTTC.